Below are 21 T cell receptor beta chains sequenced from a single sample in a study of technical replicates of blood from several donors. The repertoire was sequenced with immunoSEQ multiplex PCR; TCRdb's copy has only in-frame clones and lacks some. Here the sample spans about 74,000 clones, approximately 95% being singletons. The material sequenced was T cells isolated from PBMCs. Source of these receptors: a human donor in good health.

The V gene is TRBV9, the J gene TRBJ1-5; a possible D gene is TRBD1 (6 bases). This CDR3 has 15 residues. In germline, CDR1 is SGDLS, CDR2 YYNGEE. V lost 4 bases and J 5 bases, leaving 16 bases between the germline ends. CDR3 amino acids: CASSPETGRDQPQHF. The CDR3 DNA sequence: TGTGCCAGCAGCCCGGAAACAGGGAGAGATCAGCCCCAGCATTTT.

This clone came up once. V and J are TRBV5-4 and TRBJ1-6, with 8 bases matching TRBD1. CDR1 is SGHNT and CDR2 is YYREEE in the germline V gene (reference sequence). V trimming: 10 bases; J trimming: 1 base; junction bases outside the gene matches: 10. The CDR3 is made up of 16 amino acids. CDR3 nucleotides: TGTGCCTCTACAGGGGGTGGTGGGTCCTATAATTCACCCCTCCACTTT. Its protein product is CASTGGGGSYNSPLHF.

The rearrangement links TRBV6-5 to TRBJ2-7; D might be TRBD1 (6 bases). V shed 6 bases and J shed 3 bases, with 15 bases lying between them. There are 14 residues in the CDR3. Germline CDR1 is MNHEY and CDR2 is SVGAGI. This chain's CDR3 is CASSPQGPVYEQYF. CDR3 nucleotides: TGTGCCAGCAGCCCACAGGGACCCGTCTACGAGCAGTACTTC.

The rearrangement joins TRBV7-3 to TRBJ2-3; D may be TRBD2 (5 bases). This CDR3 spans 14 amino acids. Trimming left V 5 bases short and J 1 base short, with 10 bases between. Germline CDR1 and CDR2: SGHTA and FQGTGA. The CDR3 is CASSPAARTDTQYF. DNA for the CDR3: TGTGCCAGCAGCCCAGCGGCGCGCACAGATACGCAGTATTTT.

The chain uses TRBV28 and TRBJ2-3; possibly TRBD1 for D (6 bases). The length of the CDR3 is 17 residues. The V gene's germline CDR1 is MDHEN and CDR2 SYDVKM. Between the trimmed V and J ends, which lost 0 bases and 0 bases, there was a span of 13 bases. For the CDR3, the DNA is TGTGCCAGCAGTTTATGGATCGGACAGTTTAGCACAGATACGCAGTATTTT. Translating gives CASSLWIGQFSTDTQYF.

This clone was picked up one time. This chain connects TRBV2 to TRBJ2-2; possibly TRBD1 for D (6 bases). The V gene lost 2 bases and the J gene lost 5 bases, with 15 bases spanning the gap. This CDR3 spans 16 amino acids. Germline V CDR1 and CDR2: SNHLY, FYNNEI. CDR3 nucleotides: TGTGCCAGCAGTGAATCTAGGACAGCTATAACCGGGGAGCTGTTTTTT. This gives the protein CASSESRTAITGELFF. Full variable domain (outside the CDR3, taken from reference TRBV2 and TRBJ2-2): EPEVTQTPSHQVTQMGQEVILRCVPISNHLYFYWYRQILGQKVEFLVSFYNNEISEKSEIFDDQFSVERPDGSNFTLKIRSTKLEDSAMYFCASSESRTAITGELFFGEGSRLTVL.

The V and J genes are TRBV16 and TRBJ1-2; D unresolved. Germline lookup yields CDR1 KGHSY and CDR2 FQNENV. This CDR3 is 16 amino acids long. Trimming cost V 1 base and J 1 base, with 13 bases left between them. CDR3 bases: TGTGCCAGCAGCCAATATCCGGGGATGGGTAACTATGGCTACACCTTC. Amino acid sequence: CASSQYPGMGNYGYTF.

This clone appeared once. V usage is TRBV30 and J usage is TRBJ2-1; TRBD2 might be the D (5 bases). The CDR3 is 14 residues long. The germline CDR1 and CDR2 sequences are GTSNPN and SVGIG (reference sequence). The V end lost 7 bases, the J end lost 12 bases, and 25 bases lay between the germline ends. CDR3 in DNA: TGTGCCTTGGAAGCGGACCCCTCAAGGATAGGGCAGTTCTTC. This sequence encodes CALEADPSRIGQFF.

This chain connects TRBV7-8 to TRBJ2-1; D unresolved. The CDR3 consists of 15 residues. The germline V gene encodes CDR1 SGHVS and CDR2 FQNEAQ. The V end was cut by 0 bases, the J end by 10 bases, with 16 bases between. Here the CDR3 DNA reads TGTGCCAGCAGCTTAGCGGGTGGTGGCATGGGCGAGCAGTTCTTC. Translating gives CASSLAGGGMGEQFF.

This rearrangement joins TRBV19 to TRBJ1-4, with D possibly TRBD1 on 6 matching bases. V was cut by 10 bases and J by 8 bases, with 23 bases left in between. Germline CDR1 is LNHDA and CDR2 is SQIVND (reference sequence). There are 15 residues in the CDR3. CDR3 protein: CATSFNRVSREKLFF. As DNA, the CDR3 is TGTGCCACCTCTTTTAACAGGGTCAGTAGGGAAAAACTGTTTTTT.

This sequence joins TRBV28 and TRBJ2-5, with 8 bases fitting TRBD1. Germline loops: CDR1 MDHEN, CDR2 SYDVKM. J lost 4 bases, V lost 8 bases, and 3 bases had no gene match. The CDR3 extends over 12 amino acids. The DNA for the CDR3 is TGTGCCAGCCGGACAGGGTCAGAGACCCAGTACTTC. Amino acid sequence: CASRTGSETQYF.

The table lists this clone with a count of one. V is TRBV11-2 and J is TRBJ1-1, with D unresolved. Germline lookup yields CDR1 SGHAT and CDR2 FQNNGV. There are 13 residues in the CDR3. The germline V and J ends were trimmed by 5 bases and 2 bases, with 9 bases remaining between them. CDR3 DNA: TGTGCCAGCAGCCGTGAGGCAAACACTGAAGCTTTCTTT. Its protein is CASSREANTEAFF.

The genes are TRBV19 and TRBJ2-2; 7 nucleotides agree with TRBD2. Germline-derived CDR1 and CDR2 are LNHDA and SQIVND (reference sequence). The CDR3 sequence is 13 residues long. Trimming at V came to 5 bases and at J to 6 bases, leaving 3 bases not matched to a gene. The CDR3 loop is CASSQLASGELFF. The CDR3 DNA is TGTGCCAGTAGTCAACTAGCGTCCGGGGAGCTGTTTTTT.

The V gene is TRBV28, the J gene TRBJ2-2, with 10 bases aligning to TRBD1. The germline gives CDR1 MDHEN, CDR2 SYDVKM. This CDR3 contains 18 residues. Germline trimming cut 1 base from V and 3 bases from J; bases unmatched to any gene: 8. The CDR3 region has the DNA TGTGCCAGCAGTTTATTTCCCGACAGGGGGCGAGACACCGGGGAGCTGTTTTTT. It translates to CASSLFPDRGRDTGELFF. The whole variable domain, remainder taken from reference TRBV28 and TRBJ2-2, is DVKVTQSSRYLVKRTGEKVFLECVQDMDHENMFWYRQDPGLGLRLIYFSYDVKMKEKGDIPEGYSVSREKKERFSLILESASTNQTSMYLCASSLFPDRGRDTGELFFGEGSRLTVL.

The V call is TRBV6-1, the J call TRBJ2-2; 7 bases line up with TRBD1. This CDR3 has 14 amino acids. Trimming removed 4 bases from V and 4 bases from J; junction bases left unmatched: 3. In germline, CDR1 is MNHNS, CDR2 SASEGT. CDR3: CASSVGGGTGELFF. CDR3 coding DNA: TGTGCCAGCAGTGTAGGGGGCGGCACCGGGGAGCTGTTTTTT.

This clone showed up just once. CDR3 loop: CASSYRGTNEKLFF. CDR3 DNA: TGTGCCAGCAGCTACAGGGGAACTAATGAAAAACTGTTTTTT. This sequence joins TRBV5-4 and TRBJ1-4, with 7 bases that match TRBD1. The CDR3 spans 14 residues. Germline lookup yields CDR1 SGHNT and CDR2 YYREEE (reference sequence). V shed 3 bases and J 1 base; nucleotides not matched to a gene: 0.

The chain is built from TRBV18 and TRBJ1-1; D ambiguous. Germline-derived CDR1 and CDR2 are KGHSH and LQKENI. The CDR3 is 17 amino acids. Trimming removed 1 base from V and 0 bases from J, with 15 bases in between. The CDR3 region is CASSPLTVGLMNTEAFF. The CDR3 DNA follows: TGTGCCAGCTCACCACTAACGGTCGGACTAATGAACACTGAAGCTTTCTTT.

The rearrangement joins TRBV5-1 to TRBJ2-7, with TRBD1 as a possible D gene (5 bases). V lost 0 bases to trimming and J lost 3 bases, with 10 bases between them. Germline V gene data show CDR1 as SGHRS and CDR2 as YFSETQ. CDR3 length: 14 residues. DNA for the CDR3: TGCGCCAGCAGCTTGGGAGAAGGGGTCTACGAGCAGTACTTC. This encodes CASSLGEGVYEQYF.

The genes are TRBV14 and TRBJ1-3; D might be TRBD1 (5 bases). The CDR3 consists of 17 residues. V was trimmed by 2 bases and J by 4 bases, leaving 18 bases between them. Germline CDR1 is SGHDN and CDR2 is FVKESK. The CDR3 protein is CASSQKYRDLAGNTIYF. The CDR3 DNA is TGTGCCAGCAGCCAAAAGTACCGGGACTTAGCAGGAAACACCATATATTTT.

The chain's CDR3 is CASIALAGADTQYF. The CDR3 DNA is TGTGCCAGCATAGCACTAGCGGGCGCAGATACGCAGTATTTT. The chain joins TRBV27 to TRBJ2-3, with TRBD2 matching 9 bases. In germline, CDR1 is MNHEY, CDR2 SMNVEV (reference sequence). Germline trimming cut 7 bases from V and 4 bases from J; bases unmatched to any gene: 6. The CDR3 is made up of 14 amino acids.

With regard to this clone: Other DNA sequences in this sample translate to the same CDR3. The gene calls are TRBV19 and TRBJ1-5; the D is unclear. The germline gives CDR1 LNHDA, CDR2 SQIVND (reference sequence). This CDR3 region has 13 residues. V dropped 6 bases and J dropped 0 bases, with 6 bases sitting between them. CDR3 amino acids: CASSRDSNQPQHF. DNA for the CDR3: TGTGCCAGTAGCCGGGATAGCAATCAGCCCCAGCATTTT.